Listed below are T cell receptor beta chains from one sample, sequenced in a study of shared clonotypes between healthy human individuals. Assay used: immunoSEQ multiplex PCR; TCRdb lists only in-frame clones, some missing. Among millions of clones, roughly 91% were seen once, and the ten largest hold 1.7%. The sample comprised naive CD8+ T cells from PBMCs. These receptors all come from a young man in good health. Some clones in this sample may be carry-over from other donors' samples. Each CDR3 is given with its conserved first and last residue. D genes are given only for firm matches.

CDR3aa	d_gene	v_gene	j_gene	len
CASSLALAGQTDTQYF	.	TRBV7-9	TRBJ2-3	16
CASSVDAGQGVRNEQFF	TRBD1	TRBV9	TRBJ2-1	17
CASSPFAGGLYEQYF	TRBD2	TRBV19	TRBJ2-7	15
CASIEQETQYF	.	TRBV2	TRBJ2-5	11
CASGRGWNTEAFF	.	TRBV6-1	TRBJ1-1	13
CASSLSRGIGEQYF	.	TRBV27	TRBJ2-7	14
CASSLETGRFETEAFF	.	TRBV7-6	TRBJ1-1	16
CASSLNSWDEQYF	.	TRBV11-2	TRBJ2-7	13
CASSRHQSGGNEQFF	TRBD1	TRBV4-1	TRBJ2-1	15
CASRAGEGSFLHF	.	TRBV4-3	TRBJ1-6	13
CATSRQGTSETQYF	.	TRBV15	TRBJ2-5	14
CAWSVKHAGTGELFF	.	TRBV30	TRBJ2-2	15
CASSLLAGDFETQYF	TRBD2	TRBV27	TRBJ2-5	15
CASSHGTTTHEQYF	.	TRBV6-6	TRBJ2-7	14
CASSTRTGAVYEQYF	TRBD1	TRBV7-9	TRBJ2-7	15
CASSAAGQGAWHEQYF	TRBD1	TRBV6-1	TRBJ2-7	16
CASSRLSGGYVDEQYF	.	TRBV19	TRBJ2-7	16
CASSLSQERRYRTEAFF	.	TRBV27	TRBJ1-1	17
CSVVALGGGNEQFF	.	TRBV29-1	TRBJ2-1	14
CASSEDRDSEQYF	.	TRBV9	TRBJ2-7	13
CASSMYPGTTEQYF	.	TRBV19	TRBJ2-7	14
CASSEWGAFGGYTF	.	TRBV25-1	TRBJ1-2	14
CASSLAGVSTDTQYF	TRBD2	TRBV28	TRBJ2-3	15
CASREGIMTQYF	.	TRBV7-9	TRBJ2-5	12
CASTVGLAGYNEQFF	TRBD2	TRBV5-1	TRBJ2-1	15
CASSPLRDRETDTQYF	TRBD1	TRBV7-9	TRBJ2-3	16
CSVDVGPTGRITEAFF	.	TRBV29-1	TRBJ1-1	16
CASSLSASPTHVNTEAFF	.	TRBV18	TRBJ1-1	18
CASSLSGRNYEQYF	.	TRBV27	TRBJ2-7	14
CASSQQLAIAYNEQFF	.	TRBV4-1	TRBJ2-1	16
CAISMERGTDTQYF	TRBD2	TRBV10-3	TRBJ2-3	14
CASSYRAGGTEAFF	TRBD1	TRBV6-5	TRBJ1-1	14
CASSPGLAGGPVHEQYF	TRBD2	TRBV7-8	TRBJ2-7	17
CASSPFPGNEQFF	.	TRBV27	TRBJ2-1	13
CASSQNRGETLNTEAFF	TRBD1	TRBV4-1	TRBJ1-1	17
CASSLDRGGNTEAFF	TRBD1	TRBV27	TRBJ1-1	15
CASSPEKNPLYEQYF	.	TRBV27	TRBJ2-7	15
CASSLAGVNNEQFF	.	TRBV11-2	TRBJ2-1	14
CSVDAVNTGELFF	.	TRBV29-1	TRBJ2-2	13
CASSAFLAGPYNEQFF	TRBD2	TRBV11-2	TRBJ2-1	16
CASLGLAGTTDTQYF	TRBD2	TRBV6-6	TRBJ2-3	15
CATSTSDSGITPSTDTQYF	.	TRBV15	TRBJ2-3	19
CASSEGTGIYGETQYF	.	TRBV9	TRBJ2-5	16